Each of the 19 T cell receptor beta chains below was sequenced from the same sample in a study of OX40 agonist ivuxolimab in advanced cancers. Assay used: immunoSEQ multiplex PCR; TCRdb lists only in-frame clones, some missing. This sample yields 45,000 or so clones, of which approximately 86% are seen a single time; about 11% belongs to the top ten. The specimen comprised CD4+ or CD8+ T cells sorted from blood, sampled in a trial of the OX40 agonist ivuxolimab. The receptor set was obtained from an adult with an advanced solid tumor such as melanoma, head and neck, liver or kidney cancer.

For the CDR3, the DNA is TGTGCCAGCAGTTACGACTTCCCCCCCTACGAGCAGTACTTC. This sequence encodes CASSYDFPPYEQYF. The chain employs TRBV27 and TRBJ2-7; D ambiguous. CDR1 and CDR2 (germline): MNHEY, SMNVEV (reference sequence). Trimming cost V 4 bases and J 2 bases, with 12 bases left between them. This CDR3 spans 14 amino acids.

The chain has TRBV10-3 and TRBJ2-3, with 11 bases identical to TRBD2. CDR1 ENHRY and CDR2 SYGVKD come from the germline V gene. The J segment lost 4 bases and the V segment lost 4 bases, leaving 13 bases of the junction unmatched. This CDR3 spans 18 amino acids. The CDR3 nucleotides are TGTGCCATCAGTGGAGTAGCGGGGGGGCGAGAGAGAGCAGATACGCAGTATTTT. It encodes CAISGVAGGRERADTQYF.

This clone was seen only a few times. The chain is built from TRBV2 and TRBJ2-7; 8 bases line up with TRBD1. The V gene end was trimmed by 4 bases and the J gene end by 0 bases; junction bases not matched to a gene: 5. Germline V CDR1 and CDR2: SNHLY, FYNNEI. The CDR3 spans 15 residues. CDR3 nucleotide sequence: TGTGCCAGCAGTGTAACAGGGGGTTCCTCCTACGAGCAGTACTTC. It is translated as CASSVTGGSSYEQYF.

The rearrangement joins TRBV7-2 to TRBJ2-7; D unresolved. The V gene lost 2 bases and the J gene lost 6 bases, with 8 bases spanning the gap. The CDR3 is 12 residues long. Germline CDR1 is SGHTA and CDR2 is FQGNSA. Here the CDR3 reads CASSLRLSEQYF. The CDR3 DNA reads TGTGCCAGCAGCTTAAGGTTGTCCGAGCAGTACTTC. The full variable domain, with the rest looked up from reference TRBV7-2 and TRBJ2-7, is GAGVSQSPSNKVTEKGKDVELRCDPISGHTALYWYRQSLGQGLEFLIYFQGNSAPDKSGLPSDRFSAERTGGSVSTLTIQRTQQEDSAVYLCASSLRLSEQYFGPGTRLTVT.

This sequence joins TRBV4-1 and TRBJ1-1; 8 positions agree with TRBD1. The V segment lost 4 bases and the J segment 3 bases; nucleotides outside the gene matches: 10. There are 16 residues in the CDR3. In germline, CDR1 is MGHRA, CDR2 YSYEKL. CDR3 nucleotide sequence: TGCGCCAGCAGCCCCCCGACAGGGGTTGGGGACACTGAAGCTTTCTTT. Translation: CASSPPTGVGDTEAFF.

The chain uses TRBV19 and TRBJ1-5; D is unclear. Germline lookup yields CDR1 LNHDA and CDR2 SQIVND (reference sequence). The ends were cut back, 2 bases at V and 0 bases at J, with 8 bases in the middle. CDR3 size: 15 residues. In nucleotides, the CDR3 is TGTGCCAGTAGTATATGGGATAGTAGCAATCAGCCCCAGCATTTT. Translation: CASSIWDSSNQPQHF.

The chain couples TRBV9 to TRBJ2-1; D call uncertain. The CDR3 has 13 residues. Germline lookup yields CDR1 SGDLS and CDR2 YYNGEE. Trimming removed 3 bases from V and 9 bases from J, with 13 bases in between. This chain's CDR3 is CASSALNRGEQFF. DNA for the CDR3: TGTGCCAGCAGCGCCCTGAATCGCGGTGAGCAGTTCTTC.

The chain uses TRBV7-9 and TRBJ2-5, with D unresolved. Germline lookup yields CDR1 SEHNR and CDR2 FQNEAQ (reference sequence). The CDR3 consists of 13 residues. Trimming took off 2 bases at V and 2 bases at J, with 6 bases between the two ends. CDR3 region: CASSLYQQETQYF. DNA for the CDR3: TGTGCCAGCAGCTTATATCAGCAAGAGACCCAGTACTTC.

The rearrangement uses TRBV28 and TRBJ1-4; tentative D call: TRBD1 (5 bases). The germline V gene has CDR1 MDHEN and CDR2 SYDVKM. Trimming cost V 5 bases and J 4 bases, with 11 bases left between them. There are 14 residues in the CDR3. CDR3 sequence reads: CASSRDRDNEKLFF. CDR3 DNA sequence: TGTGCCAGCAGTAGGGACCGGGATAATGAAAAACTGTTTTTT.

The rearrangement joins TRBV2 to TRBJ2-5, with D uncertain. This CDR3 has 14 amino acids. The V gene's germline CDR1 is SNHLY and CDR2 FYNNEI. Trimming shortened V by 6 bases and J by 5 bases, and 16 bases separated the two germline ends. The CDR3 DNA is TGTGCCAGCAGGGGCCTCCGCGTCAGGGAGACCCAGTACTTC. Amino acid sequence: CASRGLRVRETQYF. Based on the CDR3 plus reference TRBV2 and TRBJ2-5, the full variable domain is EPEVTQTPSHQVTQMGQEVILRCVPISNHLYFYWYRQILGQKVEFLVSFYNNEISEKSEIFDDQFSVERPDGSNFTLKIRSTKLEDSAMYFCASRGLRVRETQYFGPGTRLLVL.

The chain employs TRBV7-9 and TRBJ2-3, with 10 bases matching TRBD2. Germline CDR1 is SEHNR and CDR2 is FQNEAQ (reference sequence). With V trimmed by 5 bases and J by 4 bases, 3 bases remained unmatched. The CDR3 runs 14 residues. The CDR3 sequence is CASSLLAGSDTQYF. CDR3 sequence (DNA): TGTGCCAGCAGCCTACTAGCGGGGTCAGATACGCAGTATTTT.

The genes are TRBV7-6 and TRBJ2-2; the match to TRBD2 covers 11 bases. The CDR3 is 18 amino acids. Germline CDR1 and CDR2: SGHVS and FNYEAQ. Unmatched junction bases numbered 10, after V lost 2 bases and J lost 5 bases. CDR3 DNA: TGTGCCAGCAGCTTACGGTTGGGGACTAGCGGACAAACCGGGGAGCTGTTTTTT. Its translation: CASSLRLGTSGQTGELFF.

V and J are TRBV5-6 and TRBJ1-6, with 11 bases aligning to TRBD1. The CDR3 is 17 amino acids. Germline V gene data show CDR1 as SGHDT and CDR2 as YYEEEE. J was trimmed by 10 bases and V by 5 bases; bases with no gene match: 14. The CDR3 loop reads CASRDRDRGILGSPLHF. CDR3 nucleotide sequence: TGTGCCAGCAGGGACAGGGACAGGGGGATCCTTGGGTCACCCCTCCACTTT.

This CDR3 reads CASSQEGQGIQPQHF. CDR3 DNA sequence: TGCGCCAGCAGCCAAGAGGGACAGGGAATTCAGCCCCAGCATTTT. V and J are TRBV4-1 and TRBJ1-5; 9 bases fit TRBD1. Trimming at V came to 0 bases and at J to 6 bases, leaving 3 bases not matched to a gene. CDR1 and CDR2 from the germline V gene are MGHRA and YSYEKL. The CDR3 covers 15 residues.

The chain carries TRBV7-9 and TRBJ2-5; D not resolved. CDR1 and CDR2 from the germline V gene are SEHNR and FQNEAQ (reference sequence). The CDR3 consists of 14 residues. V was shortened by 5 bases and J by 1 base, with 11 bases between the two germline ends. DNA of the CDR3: TGTGCCAGCAGCCCGCCCACGACCCAAGAGACCCAGTACTTC. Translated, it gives CASSPPTTQETQYF. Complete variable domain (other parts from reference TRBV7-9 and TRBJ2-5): DTGVSQNPRHKITKRGQNVTFRCDPISEHNRLYWYRQTLGQGPEFLTYFQNEAQLEKSRLLSDRFSAERPKGSFSTLEIQRTEQGDSAMYLCASSPPTTQETQYFGPGTRLLVL.

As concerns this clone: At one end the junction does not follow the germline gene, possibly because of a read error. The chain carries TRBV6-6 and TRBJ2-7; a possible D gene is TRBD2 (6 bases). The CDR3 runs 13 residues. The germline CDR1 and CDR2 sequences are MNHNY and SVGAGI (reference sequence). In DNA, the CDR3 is TGTGCCATCAGTACCCCGGGGGAGCTCGAGCAGTACTTC. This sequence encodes CAISTPGELEQYF.

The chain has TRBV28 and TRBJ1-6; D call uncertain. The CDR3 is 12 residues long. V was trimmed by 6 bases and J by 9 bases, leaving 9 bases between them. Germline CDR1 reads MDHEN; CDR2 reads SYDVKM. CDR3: CASSPRGSPLHF. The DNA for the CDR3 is TGTGCCAGCAGCCCCCGAGGTTCACCCCTCCACTTT.

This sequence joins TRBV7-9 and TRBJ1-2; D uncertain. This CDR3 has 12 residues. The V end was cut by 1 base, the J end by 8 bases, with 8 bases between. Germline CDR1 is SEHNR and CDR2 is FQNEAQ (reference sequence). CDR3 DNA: TGTGCCAGCAGCTTAGGTGGTGGAGGCTACACCTTC. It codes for CASSLGGGGYTF.

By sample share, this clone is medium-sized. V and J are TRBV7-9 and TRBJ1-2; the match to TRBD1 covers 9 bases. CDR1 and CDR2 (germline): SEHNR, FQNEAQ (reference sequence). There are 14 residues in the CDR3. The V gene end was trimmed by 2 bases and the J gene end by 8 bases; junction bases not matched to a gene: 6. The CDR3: CASSLSRTGDGYTF. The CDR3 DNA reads TGTGCCAGCAGCTTATCTAGGACAGGGGACGGCTACACCTTC.